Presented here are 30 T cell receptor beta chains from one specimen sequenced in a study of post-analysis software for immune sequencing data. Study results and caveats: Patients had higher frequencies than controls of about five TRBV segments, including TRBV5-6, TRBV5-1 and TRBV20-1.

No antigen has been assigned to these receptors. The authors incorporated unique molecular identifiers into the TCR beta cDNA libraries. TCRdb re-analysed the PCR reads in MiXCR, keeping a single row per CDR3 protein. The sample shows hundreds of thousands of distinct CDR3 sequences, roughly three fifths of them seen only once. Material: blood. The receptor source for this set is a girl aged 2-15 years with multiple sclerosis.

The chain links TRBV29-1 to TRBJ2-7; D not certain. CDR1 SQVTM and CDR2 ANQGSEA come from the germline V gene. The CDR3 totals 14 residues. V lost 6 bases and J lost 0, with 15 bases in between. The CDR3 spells CSVRHTTSSYEQYF. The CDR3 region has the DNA TGCAGCGTACGACACACGACGAGCTCCTACGAGCAGTACTTC.

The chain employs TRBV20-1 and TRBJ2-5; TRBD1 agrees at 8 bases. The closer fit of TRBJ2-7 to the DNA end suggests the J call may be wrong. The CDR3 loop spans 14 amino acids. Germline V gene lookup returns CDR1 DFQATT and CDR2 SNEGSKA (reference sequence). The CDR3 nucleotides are TGCAGTGCCCCCATGACAGGGGCCCCGTACGAGCAGTACTTC. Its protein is CSAPMTGAPYEQYF.

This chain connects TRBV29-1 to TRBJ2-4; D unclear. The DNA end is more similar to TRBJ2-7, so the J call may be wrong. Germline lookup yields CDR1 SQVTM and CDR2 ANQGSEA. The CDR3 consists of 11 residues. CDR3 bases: TGCAGCGCCTCGGTGGGCTACGAGCAGTACTTC. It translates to CSASVGYEQYF.

This CDR3 is CSARGRDGTRYTF. For the CDR3, the DNA is TGCAGTGCTAGAGGCCGAGATGGCACCCGCTACACCTTC. The chain recombines TRBV20-1 with TRBJ1-2; D is undetermined. V lost 1 base, J lost 9 bases, and 15 bases lay in between. The CDR3 loop spans 13 amino acids. Looked up from germline, CDR1 is DFQATT and CDR2 is SNEGSKA (reference sequence).

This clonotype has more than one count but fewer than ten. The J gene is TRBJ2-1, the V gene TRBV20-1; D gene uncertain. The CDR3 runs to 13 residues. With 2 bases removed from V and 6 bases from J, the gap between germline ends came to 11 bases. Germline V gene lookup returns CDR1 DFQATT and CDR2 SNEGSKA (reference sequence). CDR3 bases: TGCAGTGCTAGAACGGGCAGTAGCAATGAGCAGTTCTTC. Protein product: CSARTGSSNEQFF.

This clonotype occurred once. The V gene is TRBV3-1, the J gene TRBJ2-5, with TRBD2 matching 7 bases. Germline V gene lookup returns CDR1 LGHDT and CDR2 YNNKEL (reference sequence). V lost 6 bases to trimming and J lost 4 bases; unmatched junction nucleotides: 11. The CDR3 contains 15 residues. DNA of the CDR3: TGTGCCAGCAGACGTCCCGGGACTAAATTAGAGACCCAGTACTTC. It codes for CASRRPGTKLETQYF.

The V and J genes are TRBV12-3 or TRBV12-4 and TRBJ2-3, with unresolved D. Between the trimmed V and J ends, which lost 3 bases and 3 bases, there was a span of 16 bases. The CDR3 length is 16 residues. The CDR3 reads CASSLSPEIRTDTQYF. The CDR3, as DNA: TGTGCCAGCAGTTTGAGCCCAGAAATAAGGACAGATACGCAGTATTTT.

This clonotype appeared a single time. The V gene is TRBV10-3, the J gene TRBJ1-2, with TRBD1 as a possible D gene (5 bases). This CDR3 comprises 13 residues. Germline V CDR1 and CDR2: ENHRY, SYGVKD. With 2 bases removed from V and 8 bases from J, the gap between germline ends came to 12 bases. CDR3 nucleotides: TGTGCCATCAGTGAGGGGGGGAAGGTGGGCTACACCTTC. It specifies CAISEGGKVGYTF.

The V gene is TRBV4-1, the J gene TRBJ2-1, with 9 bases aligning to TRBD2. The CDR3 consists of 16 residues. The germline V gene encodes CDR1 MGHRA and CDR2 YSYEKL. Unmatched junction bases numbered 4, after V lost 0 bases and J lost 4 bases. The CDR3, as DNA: TGCGCCAGCAGCCAAGAGCTCGCGGGAGGGTACAATGAGCAGTTCTTC. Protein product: CASSQELAGGYNEQFF.

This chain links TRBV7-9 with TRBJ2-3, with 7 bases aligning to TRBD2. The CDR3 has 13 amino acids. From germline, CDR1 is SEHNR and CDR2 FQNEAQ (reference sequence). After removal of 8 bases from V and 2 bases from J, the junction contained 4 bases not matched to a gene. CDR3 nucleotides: TGTGCCAGCTGTGGGACTATCACAGATACGCAGTATTTT. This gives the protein CASCGTITDTQYF.

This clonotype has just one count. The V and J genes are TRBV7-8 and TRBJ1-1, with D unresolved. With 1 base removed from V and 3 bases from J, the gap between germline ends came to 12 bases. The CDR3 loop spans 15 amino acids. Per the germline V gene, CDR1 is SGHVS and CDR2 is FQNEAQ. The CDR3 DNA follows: TGTGCCAGCAGCTTAGACGGCACCATGGACACTGAAGCTTTCTTT. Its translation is CASSLDGTMDTEAFF. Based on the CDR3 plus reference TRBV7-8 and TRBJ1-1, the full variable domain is GAGVSQSPRYKVAKRGQDVALRCDPISGHVSLFWYQQALGQGPEFLTYFQNEAQLDKSGLPSDRFFAERPEGSVSTLKIQRTQQEDSAVYLCASSLDGTMDTEAFFGQGTRLTVV.

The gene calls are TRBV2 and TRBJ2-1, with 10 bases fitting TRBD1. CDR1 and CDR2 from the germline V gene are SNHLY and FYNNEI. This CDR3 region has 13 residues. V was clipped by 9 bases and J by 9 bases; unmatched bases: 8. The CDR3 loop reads CARGDRGSSEQFF. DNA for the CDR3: TGTGCCAGAGGGGACAGGGGCTCGAGTGAGCAGTTCTTC.

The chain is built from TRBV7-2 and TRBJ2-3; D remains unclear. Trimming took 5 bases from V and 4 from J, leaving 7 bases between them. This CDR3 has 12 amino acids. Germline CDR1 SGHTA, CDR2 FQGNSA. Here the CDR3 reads CASSAYSDTQYF. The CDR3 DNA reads TGTGCCAGCAGCGCCTACTCAGATACGCAGTATTTT.

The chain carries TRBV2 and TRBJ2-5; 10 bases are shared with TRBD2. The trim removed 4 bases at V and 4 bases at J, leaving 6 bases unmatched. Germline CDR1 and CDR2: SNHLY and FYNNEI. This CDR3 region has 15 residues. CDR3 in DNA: TGTGCCAGCAGTGGTTTAGCGGGAGGTGCAGAGACCCAGTACTTC. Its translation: CASSGLAGGAETQYF.

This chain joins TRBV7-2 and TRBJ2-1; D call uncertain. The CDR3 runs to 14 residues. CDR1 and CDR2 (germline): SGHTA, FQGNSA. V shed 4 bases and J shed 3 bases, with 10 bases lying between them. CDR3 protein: CASSCGVGYNEQFF. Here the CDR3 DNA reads TGTGCCAGCAGCTGTGGGGTAGGCTACAATGAGCAGTTCTTC.

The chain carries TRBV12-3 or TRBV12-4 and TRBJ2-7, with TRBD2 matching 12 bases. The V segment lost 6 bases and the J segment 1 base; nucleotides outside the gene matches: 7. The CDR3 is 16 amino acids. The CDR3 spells CASSLAGGPPSYEQYF. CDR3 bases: TGTGCCAGCAGCCTAGCGGGAGGGCCCCCTTCCTACGAGCAGTACTTC.

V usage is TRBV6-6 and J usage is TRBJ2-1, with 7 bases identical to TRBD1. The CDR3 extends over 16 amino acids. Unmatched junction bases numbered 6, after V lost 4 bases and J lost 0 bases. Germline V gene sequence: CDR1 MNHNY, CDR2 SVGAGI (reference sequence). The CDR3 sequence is CASSFPRTGSYNEQFF. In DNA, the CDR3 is TGTGCCAGCAGTTTCCCAAGGACAGGCTCCTACAATGAGCAGTTCTTC.

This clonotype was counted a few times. The CDR3 reads CASSPFPSRESYEQYF. As DNA, the CDR3 is TGCGCCAGCAGCCCTTTCCCCTCGCGGGAGAGCTACGAGCAGTACTTC. The chain uses TRBV5-1 and TRBJ2-7; 7 bases agree with TRBD2. Germline V gene sequence: CDR1 SGHRS, CDR2 YFSETQ. Trimming removed 4 bases from V and 3 bases from J; junction bases left unmatched: 13. CDR3 length: 16 amino acids. Based on the CDR3 plus reference TRBV5-1 and TRBJ2-7, the full variable domain is KAGVTQTPRYLIKTRGQQVTLSCSPISGHRSVSWYQQTPGQGLQFLFEYFSETQRNKGNFPGRFSGRQFSNSRSEMNVSTLELGDSALYLCASSPFPSRESYEQYFGPGTRLTVT.

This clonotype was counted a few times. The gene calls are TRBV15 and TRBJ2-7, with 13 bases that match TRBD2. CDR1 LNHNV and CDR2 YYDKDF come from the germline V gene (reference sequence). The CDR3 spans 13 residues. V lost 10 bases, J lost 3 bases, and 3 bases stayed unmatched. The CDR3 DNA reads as TGTGCCATCCGGACTAGCGGGAGCTACGAGCAGTACTTC. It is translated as CAIRTSGSYEQYF.

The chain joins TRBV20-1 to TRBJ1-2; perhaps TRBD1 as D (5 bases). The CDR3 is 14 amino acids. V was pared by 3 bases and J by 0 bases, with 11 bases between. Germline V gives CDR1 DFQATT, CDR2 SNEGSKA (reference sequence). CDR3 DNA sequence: TGCAGTGCTAGGGTTCCGGGGCCTAACTATGGCTACACCTTC. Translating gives CSARVPGPNYGYTF.

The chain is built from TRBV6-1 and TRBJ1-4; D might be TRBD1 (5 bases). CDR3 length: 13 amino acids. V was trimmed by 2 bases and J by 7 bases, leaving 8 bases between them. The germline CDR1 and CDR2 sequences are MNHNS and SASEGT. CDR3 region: CASSERQGEKLFF. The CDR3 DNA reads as TGTGCCAGCAGTGAACGCCAGGGTGAAAAACTGTTTTTT.

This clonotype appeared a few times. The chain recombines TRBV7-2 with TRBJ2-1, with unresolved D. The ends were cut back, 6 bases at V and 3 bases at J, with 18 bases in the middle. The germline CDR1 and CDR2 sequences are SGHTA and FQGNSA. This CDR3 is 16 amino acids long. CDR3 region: CASSRETRTLYNEQFF. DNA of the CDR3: TGTGCCAGCAGTCGAGAGACACGGACCCTCTACAATGAGCAGTTCTTC.

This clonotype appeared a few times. The CDR3 DNA reads TGTGCCAGCAGCTTGTTAGCGAGTGGGCAGGGACAAGAGACCCAGTACTTC. Translation: CASSLLASGQGQETQYF. This chain joins TRBV7-9 and TRBJ2-5; D may correspond to TRBD1 or TRBD2 (5 bases each). The CDR3 runs to 17 residues. The V end was cut by 3 bases, the J end by 2 bases, with 19 bases between. CDR1 is SEHNR and CDR2 is FQNEAQ in the germline V gene (reference sequence).

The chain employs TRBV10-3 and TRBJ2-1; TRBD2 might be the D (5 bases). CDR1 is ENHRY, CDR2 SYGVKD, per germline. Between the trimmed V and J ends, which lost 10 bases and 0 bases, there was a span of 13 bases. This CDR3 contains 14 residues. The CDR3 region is CASILGSSYNEQFF. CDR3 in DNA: TGTGCCAGCATCCTTGGGAGCTCCTACAATGAGCAGTTCTTC.

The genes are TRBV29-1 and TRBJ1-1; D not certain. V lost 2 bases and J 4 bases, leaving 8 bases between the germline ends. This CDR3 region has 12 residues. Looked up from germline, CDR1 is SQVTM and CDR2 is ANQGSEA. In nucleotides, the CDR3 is TGCAGCGTTGAAACCGGCGGCACTGAAGCTTTCTTT. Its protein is CSVETGGTEAFF.

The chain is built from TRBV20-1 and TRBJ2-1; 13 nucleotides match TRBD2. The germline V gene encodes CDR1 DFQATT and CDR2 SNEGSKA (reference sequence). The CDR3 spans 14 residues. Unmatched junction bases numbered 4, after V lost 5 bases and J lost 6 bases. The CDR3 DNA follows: TGCAGTGCTGGCCGGACTAGCGGGGGCAATGAGCAGTTCTTC. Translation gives CSAGRTSGGNEQFF.

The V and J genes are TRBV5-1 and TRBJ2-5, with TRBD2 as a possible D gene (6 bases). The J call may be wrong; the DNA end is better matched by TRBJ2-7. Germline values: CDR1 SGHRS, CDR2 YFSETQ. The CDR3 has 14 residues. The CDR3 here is CASSSPEGWDEQYF. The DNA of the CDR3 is TGCGCCAGCAGCTCTCCGGAGGGTTGGGACGAGCAGTACTTC.

Here the CDR3 DNA reads TGCAGTGCTAGAGTCGCGGGAGGGGAAGAGACCCAGTACTTC. It codes for CSARVAGGEETQYF. The chain joins TRBV20-1 to TRBJ2-5; 9 positions agree with TRBD2. Germline CDR1 reads DFQATT; CDR2 reads SNEGSKA (reference sequence). This CDR3 spans 14 amino acids. V lost 1 base and J lost 3; bases outside the gene matches: 3.

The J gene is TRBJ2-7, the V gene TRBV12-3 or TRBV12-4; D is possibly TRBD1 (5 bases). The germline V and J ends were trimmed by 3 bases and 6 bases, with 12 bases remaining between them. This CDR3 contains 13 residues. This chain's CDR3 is CASSFSGASEQYF. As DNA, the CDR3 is TGTGCCAGCAGTTTTTCTGGGGCGAGCGAGCAGTACTTC.

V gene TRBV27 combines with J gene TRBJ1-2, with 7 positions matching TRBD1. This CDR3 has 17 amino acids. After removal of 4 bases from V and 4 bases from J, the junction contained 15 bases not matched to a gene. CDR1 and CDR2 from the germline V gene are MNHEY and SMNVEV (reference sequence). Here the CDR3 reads CASSSLSTGPNLYGYTF. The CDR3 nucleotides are TGTGCCAGCAGTTCACTATCGACAGGGCCTAACCTCTATGGCTACACCTTC.